The 8 T cell receptor beta chains below all came from one sample that was sequenced in a study of T cell repertoires in cytomegalovirus infection. TCRdb passed the reads through MiXCR, listing each CDR3 protein once. The repertoire holds about 130,000 distinct CDR3 sequences, with about 10% as singletons. Sequenced sample: PBMCs. These TCRs come from a human donor in good health (CMV status not recorded). Some clones in this sample may be carry-over from other donors' samples.

This clonotype was found many times. J is TRBJ1-1 and V is TRBV7-6; D is uncertain. The germline CDR1 and CDR2 sequences are SGHVS and FNYEAQ. This CDR3 spans 15 amino acids. V lost 8 bases and J lost 0, with 16 bases in between. The CDR3 nucleotides read TGTGCCAGCGCAGGCCCGGGTGGTTTGAACACTGAAGCTTTCTTT. Translation: CASAGPGGLNTEAFF.

This clonotype showed up many times. J is TRBJ1-1 and V is TRBV5-6; D gene ambiguous. The CDR3 is 14 amino acids. The germline V gene has CDR1 SGHDT and CDR2 YYEEEE. The ends were cut back, 2 bases at V and 0 bases at J, with 8 bases in the middle. The CDR3 coding sequence is TGTGCCAGCAGCTTAGGGTACATGAACACTGAAGCTTTCTTT. Amino acid sequence: CASSLGYMNTEAFF.

This clonotype was picked up many times. This rearrangement joins TRBV27 to TRBJ2-7; the D call may be TRBD1 or TRBD2 (5 bases each). The CDR3 has 13 amino acids. V lost 5 bases, J lost 3 bases, and 11 bases lay in between. Germline values: CDR1 MNHEY, CDR2 SMNVEV (reference sequence). CDR3 sequence: CASSVGRGYEQYF. CDR3 nucleotide sequence: TGTGCCAGCAGTGTGGGACGGGGCTACGAGCAGTACTTC.

The chain carries TRBV20-1 and TRBJ2-1; TRBD1 aligns across 7 bases. Per germline, CDR1 DFQATT and CDR2 SNEGSKA (reference sequence). CDR3 length: 14 residues. The J segment lost 8 bases and the V segment lost 2 bases, leaving 9 bases of the junction unmatched. Here the CDR3 reads CSARSGTVPYEQFF. CDR3 in DNA: TGCAGTGCTAGAAGTGGGACAGTGCCTTATGAGCAGTTCTTC.

This clonotype was counted only a few times. The CDR3 bases are TGTGCCAGCAGCCAAGAGGCTAGCGGGGCGTCCCGGGGCAATGAGCAGTTCTTC. It encodes CASSQEASGASRGNEQFF. The chain links TRBV3-1 to TRBJ2-1, with TRBD2 matching 9 bases. The V gene's germline CDR1 is LGHDT and CDR2 YNNKEL (reference sequence). CDR3 length: 18 residues. The V gene end was trimmed by 0 bases and the J gene end by 6 bases; junction bases not matched to a gene: 12.

This clonotype was seen more than once but under ten times. The chain couples TRBV20-1 to TRBJ2-3; the match to TRBD1 covers 11 bases. This CDR3 contains 15 residues. J lost 2 bases, V lost 5 bases, and 6 bases had no gene match. CDR1 and CDR2 from the germline V gene are DFQATT and SNEGSKA (reference sequence). The chain's CDR3 is CSAPGQGAFTDTQYF. As DNA, the CDR3 is TGCAGTGCTCCTGGACAGGGGGCCTTCACAGATACGCAGTATTTT.

This clonotype was seen many times. The rearrangement links TRBV7-2 to TRBJ2-5, with D perhaps matching TRBD1 (5 bases). Trimming pared 8 bases from V and 5 bases from J, leaving 24 bases between. CDR3 length equals 16 residues. In germline, CDR1 is SGHTA, CDR2 FQGNSA. For the CDR3, the DNA is TGTGCCAGCCTCCCCTGGGCAGGGAAAATTCCGGAGACCCAGTACTTC. As protein: CASLPWAGKIPETQYF.

This clonotype was detected a few times. This rearrangement joins TRBV20-1 to TRBJ2-5, with D perhaps given as TRBD1 or TRBD2 (5 bases each). Trimming stripped 7 bases from V and 6 bases from J, with 18 bases between. This CDR3 comprises 13 residues. CDR1 is DFQATT and CDR2 is SNEGSKA in the germline V gene (reference sequence). CDR3 loop: CSGTAGPGQTQYF. The CDR3 coding sequence is TGCAGTGGTACGGCGGGCCCGGGGCAGACCCAGTACTTC.